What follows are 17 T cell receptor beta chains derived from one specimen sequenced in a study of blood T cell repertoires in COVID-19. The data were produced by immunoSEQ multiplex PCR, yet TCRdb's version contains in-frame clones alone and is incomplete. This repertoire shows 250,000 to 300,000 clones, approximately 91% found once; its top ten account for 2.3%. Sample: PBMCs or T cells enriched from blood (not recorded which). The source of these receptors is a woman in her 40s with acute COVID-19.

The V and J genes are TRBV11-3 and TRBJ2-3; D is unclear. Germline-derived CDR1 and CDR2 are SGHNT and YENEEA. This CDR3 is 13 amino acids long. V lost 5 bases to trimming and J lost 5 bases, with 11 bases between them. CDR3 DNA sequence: TGTGCCAGCAGCGAAGGTCGAGGAGATACGCAGTATTTT. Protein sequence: CASSEGRGDTQYF.

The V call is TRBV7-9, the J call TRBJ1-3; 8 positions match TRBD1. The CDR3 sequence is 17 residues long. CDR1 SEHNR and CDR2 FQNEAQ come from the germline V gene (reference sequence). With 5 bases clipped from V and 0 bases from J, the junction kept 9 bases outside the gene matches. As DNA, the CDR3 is TGTGCCAGCAGCCTGCGACAGGGGACTCCCTCTGGAAACACCATATATTTT. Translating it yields CASSLRQGTPSGNTIYF.

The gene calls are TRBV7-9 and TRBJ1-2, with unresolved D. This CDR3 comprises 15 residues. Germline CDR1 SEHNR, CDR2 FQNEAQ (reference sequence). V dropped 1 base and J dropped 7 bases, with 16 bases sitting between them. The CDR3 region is CASSLDPSVRSGYTF. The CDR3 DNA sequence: TGTGCCAGCAGCTTAGATCCCAGCGTCAGATCTGGCTACACCTTC. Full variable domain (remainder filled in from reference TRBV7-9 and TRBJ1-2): DTGVSQNPRHKITKRGQNVTFRCDPISEHNRLYWYRQTLGQGPEFLTYFQNEAQLEKSRLLSDRFSAERPKGSFSTLEIQRTEQGDSAMYLCASSLDPSVRSGYTFGSGTRLTVV.

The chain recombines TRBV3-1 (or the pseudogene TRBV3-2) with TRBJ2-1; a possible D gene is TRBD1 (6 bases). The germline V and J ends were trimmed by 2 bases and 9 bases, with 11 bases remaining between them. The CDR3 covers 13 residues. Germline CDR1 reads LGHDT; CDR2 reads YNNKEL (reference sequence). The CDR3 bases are TGTGCCAGCAGCCAAACAGGGATCAGTGAGCAGTTCTTC. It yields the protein CASSQTGISEQFF.

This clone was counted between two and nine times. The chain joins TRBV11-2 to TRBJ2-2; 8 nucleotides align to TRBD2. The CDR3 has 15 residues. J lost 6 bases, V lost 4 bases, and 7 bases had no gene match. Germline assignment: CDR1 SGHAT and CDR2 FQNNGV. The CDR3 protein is CASSSLRAGAGELFF. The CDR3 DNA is TGTGCCAGCAGCTCTTTGAGAGCGGGAGCCGGGGAGCTGTTTTTT.

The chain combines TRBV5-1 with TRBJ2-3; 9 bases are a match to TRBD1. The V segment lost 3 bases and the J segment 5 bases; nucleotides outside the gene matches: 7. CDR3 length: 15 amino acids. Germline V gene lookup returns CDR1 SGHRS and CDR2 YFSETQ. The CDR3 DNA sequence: TGCGCCAGCAGCTCACAACAGGGGGCGGGAGATACGCAGTATTTT. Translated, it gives CASSSQQGAGDTQYF.

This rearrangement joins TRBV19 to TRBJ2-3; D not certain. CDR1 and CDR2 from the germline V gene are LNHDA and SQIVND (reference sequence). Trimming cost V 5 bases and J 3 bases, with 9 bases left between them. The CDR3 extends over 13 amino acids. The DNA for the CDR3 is TGTGCCAGTAGTCTCCTAGGAACAGATACGCAGTATTTT. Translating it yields CASSLLGTDTQYF.

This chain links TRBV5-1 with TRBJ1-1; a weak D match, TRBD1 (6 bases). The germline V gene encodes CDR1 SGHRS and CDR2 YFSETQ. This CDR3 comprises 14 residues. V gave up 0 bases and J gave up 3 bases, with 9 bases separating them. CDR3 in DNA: TGCGCCAGCAGCTTGGGGGGGCCGGACACTGAAGCTTTCTTT. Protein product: CASSLGGPDTEAFF. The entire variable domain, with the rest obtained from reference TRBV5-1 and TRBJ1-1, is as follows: KAGVTQTPRYLIKTRGQQVTLSCSPISGHRSVSWYQQTPGQGLQFLFEYFSETQRNKGNFPGRFSGRQFSNSRSEMNVSTLELGDSALYLCASSLGGPDTEAFFGQGTRLTVV.

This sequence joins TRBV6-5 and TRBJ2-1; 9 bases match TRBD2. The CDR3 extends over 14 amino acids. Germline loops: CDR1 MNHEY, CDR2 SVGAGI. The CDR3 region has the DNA TGTGCGTCCCAGGGGCGGGAGGGATACAATGAGCAGTTCTTC. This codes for CASQGREGYNEQFF.

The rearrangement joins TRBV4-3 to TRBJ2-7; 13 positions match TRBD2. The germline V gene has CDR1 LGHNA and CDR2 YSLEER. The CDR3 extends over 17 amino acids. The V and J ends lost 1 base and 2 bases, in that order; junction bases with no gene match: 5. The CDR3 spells CASSQGWTSGSTYEQYF. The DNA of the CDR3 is TGCGCCAGCAGCCAAGGTTGGACTAGCGGGAGCACCTACGAGCAGTACTTC.

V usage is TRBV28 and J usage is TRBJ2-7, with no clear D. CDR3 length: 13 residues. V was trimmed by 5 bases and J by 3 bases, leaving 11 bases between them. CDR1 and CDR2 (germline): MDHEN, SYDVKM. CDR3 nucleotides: TGTGCCAGCAGTCAAAACAGTTTCTACGAGCAGTACTTC. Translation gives CASSQNSFYEQYF.

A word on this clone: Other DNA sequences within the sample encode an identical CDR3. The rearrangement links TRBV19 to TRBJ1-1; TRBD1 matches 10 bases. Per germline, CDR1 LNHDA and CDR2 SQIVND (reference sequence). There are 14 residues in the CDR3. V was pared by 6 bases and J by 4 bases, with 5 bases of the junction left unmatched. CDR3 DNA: TGTGCCAGTAGACTGGGACAGGGGATCACTGAAGCTTTCTTT. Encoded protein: CASRLGQGITEAFF.

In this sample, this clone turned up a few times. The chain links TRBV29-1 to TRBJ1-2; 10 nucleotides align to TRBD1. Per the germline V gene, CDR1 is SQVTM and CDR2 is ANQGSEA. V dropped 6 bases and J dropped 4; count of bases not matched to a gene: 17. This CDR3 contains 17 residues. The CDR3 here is CSVGTTGTGVPAYGYTF. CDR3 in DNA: TGCAGCGTGGGAACCACCGGGACAGGGGTGCCGGCCTATGGCTACACCTTC.

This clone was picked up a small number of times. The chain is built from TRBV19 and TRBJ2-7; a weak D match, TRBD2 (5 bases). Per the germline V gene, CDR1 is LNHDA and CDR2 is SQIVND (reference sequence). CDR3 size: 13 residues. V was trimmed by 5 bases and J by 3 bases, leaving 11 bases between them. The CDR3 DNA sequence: TGTGCCAGTAGTCCAAGTGCGGGCTACGAGCAGTACTTC. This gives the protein CASSPSAGYEQYF.

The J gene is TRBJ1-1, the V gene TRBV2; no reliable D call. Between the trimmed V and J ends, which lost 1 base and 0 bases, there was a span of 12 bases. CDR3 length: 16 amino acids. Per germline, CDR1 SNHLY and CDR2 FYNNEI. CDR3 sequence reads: CASSEGAWVMNTEAFF. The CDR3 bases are TGTGCCAGCAGTGAAGGGGCGTGGGTAATGAACACTGAAGCTTTCTTT.

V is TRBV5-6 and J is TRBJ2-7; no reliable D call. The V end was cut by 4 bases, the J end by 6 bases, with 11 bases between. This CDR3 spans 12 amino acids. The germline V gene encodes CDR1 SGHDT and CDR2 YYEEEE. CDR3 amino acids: CASSLPRGEQYF. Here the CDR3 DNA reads TGTGCCAGCAGCCTACCCCGTGGCGAGCAGTACTTC.

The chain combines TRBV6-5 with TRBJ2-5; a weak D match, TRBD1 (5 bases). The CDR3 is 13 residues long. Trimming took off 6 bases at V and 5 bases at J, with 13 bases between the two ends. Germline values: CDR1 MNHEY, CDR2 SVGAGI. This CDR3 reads CASRLTGEETQYF. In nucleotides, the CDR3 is TGTGCCAGCAGACTAACAGGAGAGGAGACCCAGTACTTC.